The present entry profiles one T cell receptor (beta chain) with its context. Its matching antigen is unknown. Deep-level assay runs were performed. Only in-frame clones appear in the TCRdb table, and some are missing; sequencing was by immunoSEQ multiplex PCR. The data contain some 790,000 clones, roughly two thirds of them singletons. This entry belongs to a study of shared clonotypes between healthy human individuals. Regarding the study as a whole: A handful of donors shared 4.5% to 6.5% of their naive CD4 clonotypes. It was anticipated that sequencing depth would influence how many clonotypes donors shared. Non-shared clonotypes showed lower generation probabilities than clonotypes common to all four donors.

CDR3 length: 15 amino acids. The V segment lost 4 bases and the J segment 3 bases; nucleotides outside the gene matches: 9. From germline, CDR1 is SGHNT and CDR2 YYREEE (reference sequence). This TCR came from a woman aged 25 to 39 in good health. The chain employs TRBV5-4 and TRBJ2-7, with 8 bases identical to TRBD2. The sequenced sample was memory CD4+ T cells sorted from blood. Specified subset: CD45RA-negative fraction. The CDR3 protein is CASSIGTRRGYEQYF. As DNA, the CDR3 is TGTGCCAGCAGCATAGGGACTAGGAGAGGCTACGAGCAGTACTTC.